This paragraph reports one T cell receptor beta chain. V was pared by 2 bases and J by 8 bases, with 7 bases between. The CDR3 length is 12 residues. Germline V CDR1 and CDR2: KGHSH, LQKENI. The sample belongs to a study of T-cell memory formation after mild COVID-19. TCRdb redid the calling of the 5' RACE reads with MiXCR, one entry per CDR3 protein. The sample yields a few hundred thousand distinct CDR3 sequences, 14% seen once. The sequence came from a man aged 18 to 35 who had mild COVID-19 (a few samples of this study predate the infection). Cell type and time point are not known. Sequenced: PBMCs or a T cell subset sorted from them (not recorded which). The chain is built from TRBV18 and TRBJ2-1; D is unclear. The CDR3 region is CASSPSVHEQFF. CDR3 in DNA: TGTGCCAGCTCACCAAGTGTCCATGAGCAGTTCTTC. The variable domain in full, with the rest retrieved from reference TRBV18 and TRBJ2-1, is NAGVMQNPRHLVRRRGQEARLRCSPMKGHSHVYWYRQLPEEGLKFMVYLQKENIIDESGMPKERFSAEFPKEGPSILRIQQVVRGDSAAYFCASSPSVHEQFFGPGTRLTVL.